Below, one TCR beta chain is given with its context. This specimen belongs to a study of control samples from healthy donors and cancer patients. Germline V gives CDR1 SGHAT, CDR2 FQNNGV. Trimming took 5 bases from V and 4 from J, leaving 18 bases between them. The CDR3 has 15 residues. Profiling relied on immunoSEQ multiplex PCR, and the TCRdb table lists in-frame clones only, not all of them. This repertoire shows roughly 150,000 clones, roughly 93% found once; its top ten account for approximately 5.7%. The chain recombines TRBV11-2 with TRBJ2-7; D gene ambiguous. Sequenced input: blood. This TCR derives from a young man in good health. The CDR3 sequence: CASSQTIGSEYEQYF. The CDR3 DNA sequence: TGTGCCAGCAGCCAAACAATAGGTTCGGAATACGAGCAGTACTTC.